Listed here is a single TCR beta chain. The antigen is undetermined. The data belong to a study of CD8+CD57+ T cells in acquired aplastic anemia. Germline V gives CDR1 KGHDR, CDR2 SFDVKD. The CDR3 totals 14 residues. V lost 6 bases and J 4 bases, leaving 11 bases between the germline ends. Study results and limitations: Found in both controls and patients were around 29 CD8+ CDR3 sequences.

TCR beta VDJ and CDR3 were profiled, and genomic DNA was the template. From the reads, TCRdb called clonotypes with MiXCR, one entry per CDR3 protein. Among roughly 100,000 distinct CDR3 sequences listed, 65% to 70% were seen once. For sequencing, patients were chosen who had shown expansion of CD8+CD57+ cells by flow cytometry. The chain employs TRBV24-1 and TRBJ2-2; perhaps D is TRBD1 or TRBD2 (6 bases each). The sequence came from a human donor with aplastic anemia. The source material was sorted CD4+, CD8+, or CD8+CD57+ T cells (not recorded which) from PBMCs. CDR3 amino acids: CATSTGAGTGELFF. DNA of the CDR3: TGTGCCACCAGTACGGGGGCGGGCACCGGGGAGCTGTTTTTT.